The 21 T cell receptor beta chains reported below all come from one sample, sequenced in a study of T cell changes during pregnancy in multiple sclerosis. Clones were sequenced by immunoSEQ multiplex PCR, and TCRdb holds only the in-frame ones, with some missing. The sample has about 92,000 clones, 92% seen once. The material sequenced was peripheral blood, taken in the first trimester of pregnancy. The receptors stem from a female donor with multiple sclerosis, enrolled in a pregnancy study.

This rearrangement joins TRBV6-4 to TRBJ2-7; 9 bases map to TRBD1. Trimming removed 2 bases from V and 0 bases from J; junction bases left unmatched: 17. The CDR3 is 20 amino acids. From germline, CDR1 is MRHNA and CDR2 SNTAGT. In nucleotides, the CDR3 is TGTGCCAGCAGTGACCTCGGGACAGGGATTCAGGACACAGACTCCTACGAGCAGTACTTC. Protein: CASSDLGTGIQDTDSYEQYF.

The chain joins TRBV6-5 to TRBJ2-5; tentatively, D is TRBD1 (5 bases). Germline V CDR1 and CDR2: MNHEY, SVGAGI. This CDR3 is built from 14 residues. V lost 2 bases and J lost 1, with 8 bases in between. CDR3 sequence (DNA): TGTGCCAGCAGTTACCAGGGTTTCCAAGAGACCCAGTACTTC. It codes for CASSYQGFQETQYF.

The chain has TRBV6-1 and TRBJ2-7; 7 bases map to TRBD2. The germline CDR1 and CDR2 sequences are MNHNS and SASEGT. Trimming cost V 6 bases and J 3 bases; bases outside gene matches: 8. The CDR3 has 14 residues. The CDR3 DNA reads TGTGCCAGCAGGATGAGCGGGGCAGGCTACGAGCAGTACTTC. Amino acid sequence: CASRMSGAGYEQYF.

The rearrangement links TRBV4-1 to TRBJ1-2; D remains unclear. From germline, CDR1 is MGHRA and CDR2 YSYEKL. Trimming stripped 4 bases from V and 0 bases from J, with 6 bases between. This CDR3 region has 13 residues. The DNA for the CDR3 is TGCGCCAGCAGCCCGGGAGCTAACTATGGCTACACCTTC. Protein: CASSPGANYGYTF.

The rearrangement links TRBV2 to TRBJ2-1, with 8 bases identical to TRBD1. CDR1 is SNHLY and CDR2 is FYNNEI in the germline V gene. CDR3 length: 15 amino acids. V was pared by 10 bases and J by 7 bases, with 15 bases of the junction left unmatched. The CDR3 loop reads CATTLAGGFLNEQFF. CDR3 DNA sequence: TGTGCCACAACCCTGGCAGGGGGCTTTTTGAATGAGCAGTTCTTC. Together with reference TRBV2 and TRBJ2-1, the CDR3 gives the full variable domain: EPEVTQTPSHQVTQMGQEVILRCVPISNHLYFYWYRQILGQKVEFLVSFYNNEISEKSEIFDDQFSVERPDGSNFTLKIRSTKLEDSAMYFCATTLAGGFLNEQFFGPGTRLTVL.

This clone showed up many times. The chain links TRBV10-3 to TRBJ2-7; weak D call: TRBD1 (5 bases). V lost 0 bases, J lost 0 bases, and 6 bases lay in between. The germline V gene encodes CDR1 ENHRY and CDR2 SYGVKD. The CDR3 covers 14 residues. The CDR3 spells CAISESDSSYEQYF. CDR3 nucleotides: TGTGCCATCAGTGAGTCCGACAGCTCCTACGAGCAGTACTTC.

The CDR3: CASSSIKPGTGTDTQYF. For the CDR3, the DNA is TGCGCCAGCAGCTCGATAAAACCCGGGACAGGGACAGATACGCAGTATTTT. This sequence joins TRBV5-1 and TRBJ2-3; TRBD1 matches 9 bases. Germline loops: CDR1 SGHRS, CDR2 YFSETQ. V was pared by 3 bases and J by 3 bases, with 11 bases of the junction left unmatched. The CDR3 is 17 residues long.

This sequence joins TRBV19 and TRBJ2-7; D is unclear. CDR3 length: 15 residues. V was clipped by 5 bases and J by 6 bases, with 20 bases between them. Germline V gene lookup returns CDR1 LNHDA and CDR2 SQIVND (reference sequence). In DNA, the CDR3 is TGTGCCAGTAGTGATTCCCACGGATCGGGTGTCGAGCAGTACTTC. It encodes CASSDSHGSGVEQYF.

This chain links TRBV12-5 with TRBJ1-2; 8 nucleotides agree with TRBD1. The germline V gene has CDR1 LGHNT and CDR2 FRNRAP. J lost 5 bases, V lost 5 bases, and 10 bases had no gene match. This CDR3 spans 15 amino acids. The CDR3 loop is CASGPGQGGKYGYTF. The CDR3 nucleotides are TGTGCTAGTGGTCCTGGACAGGGTGGAAAATATGGCTACACCTTC.

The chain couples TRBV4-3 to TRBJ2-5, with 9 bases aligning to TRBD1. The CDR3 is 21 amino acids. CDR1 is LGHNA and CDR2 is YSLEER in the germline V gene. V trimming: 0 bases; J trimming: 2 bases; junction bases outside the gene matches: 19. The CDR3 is CASSQDWGQGGLSELQETQYF. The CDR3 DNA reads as TGCGCCAGCAGCCAAGATTGGGGACAGGGTGGTTTGTCCGAATTGCAAGAGACCCAGTACTTC.

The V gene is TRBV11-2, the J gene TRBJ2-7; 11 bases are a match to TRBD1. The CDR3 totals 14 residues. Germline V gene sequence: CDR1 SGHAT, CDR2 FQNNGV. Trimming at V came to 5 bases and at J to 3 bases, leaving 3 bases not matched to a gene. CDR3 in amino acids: CASSRTGGIYEQYF. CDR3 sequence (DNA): TGTGCCAGCAGCCGGACAGGGGGCATCTACGAGCAGTACTTC.

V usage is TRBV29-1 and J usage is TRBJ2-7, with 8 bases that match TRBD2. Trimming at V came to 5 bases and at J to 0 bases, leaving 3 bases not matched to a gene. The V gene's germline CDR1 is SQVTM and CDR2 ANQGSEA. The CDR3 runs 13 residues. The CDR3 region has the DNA TGCAGCGTTCGGCGGGGGGTCTCCTACGAGCAGTACTTC. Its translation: CSVRRGVSYEQYF.

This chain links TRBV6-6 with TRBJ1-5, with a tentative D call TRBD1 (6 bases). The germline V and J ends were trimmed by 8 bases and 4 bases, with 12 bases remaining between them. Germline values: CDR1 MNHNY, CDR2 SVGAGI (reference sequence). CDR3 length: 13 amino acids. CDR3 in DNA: TGTGCCAGCCGGGGGGCAGGTAATCAGCCCCAGCATTTT. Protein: CASRGAGNQPQHF.

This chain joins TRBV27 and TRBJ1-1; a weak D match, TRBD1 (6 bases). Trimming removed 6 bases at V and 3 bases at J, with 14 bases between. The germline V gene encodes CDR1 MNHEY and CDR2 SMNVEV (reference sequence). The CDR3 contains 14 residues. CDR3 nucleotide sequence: TGTGCCAGCAGGGCAGGGGAATGGGACACTGAAGCTTTCTTT. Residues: CASRAGEWDTEAFF.

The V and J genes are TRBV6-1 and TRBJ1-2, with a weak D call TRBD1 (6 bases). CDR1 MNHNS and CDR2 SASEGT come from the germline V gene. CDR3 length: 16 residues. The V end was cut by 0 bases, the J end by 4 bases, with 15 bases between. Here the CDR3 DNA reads TGTGCCAGCAGTGAAGCGGTTATGGACAGACTCTATGGCTACACCTTC. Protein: CASSEAVMDRLYGYTF.

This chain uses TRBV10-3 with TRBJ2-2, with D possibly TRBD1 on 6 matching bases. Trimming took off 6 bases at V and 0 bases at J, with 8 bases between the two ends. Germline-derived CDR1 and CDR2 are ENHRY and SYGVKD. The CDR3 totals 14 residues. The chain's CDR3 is CAIRDSPNTGELFF. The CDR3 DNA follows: TGTGCCATCAGGGACAGTCCGAACACCGGGGAGCTGTTTTTT.

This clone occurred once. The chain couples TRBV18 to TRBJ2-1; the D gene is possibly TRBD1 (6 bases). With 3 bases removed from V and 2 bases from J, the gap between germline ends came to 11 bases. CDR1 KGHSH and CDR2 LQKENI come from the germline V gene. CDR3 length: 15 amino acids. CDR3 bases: TGTGCCAGCTCACCTAGGTCAGGGGCCTACAATGAGCAGTTCTTC. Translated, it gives CASSPRSGAYNEQFF.

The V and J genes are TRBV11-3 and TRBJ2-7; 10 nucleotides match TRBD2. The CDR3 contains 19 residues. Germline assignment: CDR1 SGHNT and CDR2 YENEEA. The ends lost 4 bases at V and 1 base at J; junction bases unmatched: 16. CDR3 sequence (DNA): TGTGCCAGCAGCTCCTCCTGGACTAGCGGACCGACAAGATCCTACGAGCAGTACTTC. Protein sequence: CASSSSWTSGPTRSYEQYF.

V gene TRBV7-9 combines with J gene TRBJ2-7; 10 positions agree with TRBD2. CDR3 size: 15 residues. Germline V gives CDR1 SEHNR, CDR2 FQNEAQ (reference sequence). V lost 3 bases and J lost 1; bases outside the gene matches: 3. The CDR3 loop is CASSFSGRASYEQYF. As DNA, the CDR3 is TGTGCCAGCAGCTTCAGCGGGAGGGCTTCCTACGAGCAGTACTTC.

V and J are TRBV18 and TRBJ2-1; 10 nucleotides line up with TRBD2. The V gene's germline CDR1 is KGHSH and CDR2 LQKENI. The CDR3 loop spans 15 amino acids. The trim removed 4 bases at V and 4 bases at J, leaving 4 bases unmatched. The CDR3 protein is CASSQPGLAYNEQFF. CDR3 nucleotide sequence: TGTGCCAGCTCACAGCCGGGACTAGCGTACAATGAGCAGTTCTTC.

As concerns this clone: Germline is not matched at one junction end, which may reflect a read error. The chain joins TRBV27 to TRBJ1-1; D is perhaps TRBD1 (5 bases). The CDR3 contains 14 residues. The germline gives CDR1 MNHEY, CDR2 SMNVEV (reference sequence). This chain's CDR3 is CASSISTGFTEAFF. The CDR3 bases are TGTGCCAGCAGTATATCAACAGGTTTCACTGAAGCTTTCTTT.